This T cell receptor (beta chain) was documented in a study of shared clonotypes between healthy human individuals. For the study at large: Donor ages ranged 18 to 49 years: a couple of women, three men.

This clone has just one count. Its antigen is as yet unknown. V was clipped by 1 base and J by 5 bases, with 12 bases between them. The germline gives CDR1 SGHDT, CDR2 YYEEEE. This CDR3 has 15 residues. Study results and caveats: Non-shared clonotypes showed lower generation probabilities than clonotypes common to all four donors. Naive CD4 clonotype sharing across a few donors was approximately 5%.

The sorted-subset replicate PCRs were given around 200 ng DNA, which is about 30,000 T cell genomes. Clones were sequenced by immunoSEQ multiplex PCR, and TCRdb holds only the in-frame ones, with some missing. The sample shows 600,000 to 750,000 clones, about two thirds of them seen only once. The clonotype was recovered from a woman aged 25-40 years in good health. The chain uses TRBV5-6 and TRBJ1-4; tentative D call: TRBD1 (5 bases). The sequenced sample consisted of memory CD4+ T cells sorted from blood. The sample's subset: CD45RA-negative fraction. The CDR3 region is CASSLSGGSNEKLFF. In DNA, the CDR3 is TGTGCCAGCAGCTTGAGTGGGGGGTCGAATGAAAAACTGTTTTTT.